The clone carrying this T cell receptor beta chain was found a few times. The antigen is undetermined. This record belongs to a study of post-analysis software for immune sequencing data. Background on the study: Relapsing-remitting, secondary progressive and progressive-relapsing multiple sclerosis were all included among the disease courses.

Whole-study results and caveats: Samples from one preparation batch, clustered by F measure, grouped strongly together. Controls' normalized Chao1 diversity significantly exceeded that of multiple sclerosis patients. Five TRBV segments, TRBV5-6, TRBV5-1 and TRBV20-1 among them, were found more frequent in patients than controls.

With 4 bases removed from V and 5 bases from J, the gap between germline ends came to 15 bases. The CDR3 covers 14 residues. The germline gives CDR1 SGHRS, CDR2 YFSETQ. Unique molecular identifiers were present in the TCR beta cDNA libraries. The T cell input of roughly 0.9 to 10 million gave approximately 460,000 cDNA molecules. Via MiXCR, TCRdb re-called the PCR reads, giving one row per CDR3 protein. Of some 690,000 distinct CDR3 sequences in the sample, 25% to 30% are singletons; the top ten hold around 0.56%. The sample taken for sequencing was blood. J is TRBJ2-5 and V is TRBV5-1; D is perhaps TRBD1 (5 bases). This sequence originates from a girl under 18 with multiple sclerosis. CDR3 in DNA: TGCGCCAGCAGCGGCACCAGGGCGGAGGAGACCCAGTACTTC. Amino acids: CASSGTRAEETQYF.